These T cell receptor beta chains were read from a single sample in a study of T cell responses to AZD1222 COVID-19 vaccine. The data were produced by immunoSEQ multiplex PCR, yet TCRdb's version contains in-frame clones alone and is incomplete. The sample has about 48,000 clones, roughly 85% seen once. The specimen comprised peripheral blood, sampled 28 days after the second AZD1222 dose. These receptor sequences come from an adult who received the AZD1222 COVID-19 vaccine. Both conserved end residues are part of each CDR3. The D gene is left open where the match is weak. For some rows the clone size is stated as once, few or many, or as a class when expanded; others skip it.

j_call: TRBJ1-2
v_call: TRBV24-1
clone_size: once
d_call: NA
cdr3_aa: CATSSRTDGYTF
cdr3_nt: TGTGCCACCAGTTCCCGGACAGATGGCTACACCTTC

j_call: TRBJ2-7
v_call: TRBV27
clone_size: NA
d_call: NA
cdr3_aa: CASSWTGPGGYEQYF
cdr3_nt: TGTGCCAGCAGTTGGACAGGTCCAGGGGGGTATGAGCAGTACTTC

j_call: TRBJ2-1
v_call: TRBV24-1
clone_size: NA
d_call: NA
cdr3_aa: CARVGIQPAYNEQFF
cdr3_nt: TGTGCCAGGGTGGGGATCCAGCCTGCCTACAATGAGCAGTTCTTC

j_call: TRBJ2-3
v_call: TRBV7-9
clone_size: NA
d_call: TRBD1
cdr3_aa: CASSLWDRGADTQYF
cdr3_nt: TGTGCCAGCAGCTTATGGGACAGGGGTGCAGATACGCAGTATTTT

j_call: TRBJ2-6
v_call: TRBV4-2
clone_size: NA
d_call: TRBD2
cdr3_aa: CASSQRLAGSGANVLTF
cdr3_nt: TGTGCCAGCAGCCAAAGACTAGCGGGCTCTGGGGCCAACGTCCTGACTTTC

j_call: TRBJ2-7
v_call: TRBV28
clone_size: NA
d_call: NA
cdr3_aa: CASSLTQGYEQYF
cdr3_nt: TGTGCCAGCAGTTTAACGCAGGGTTACGAGCAGTACTTC

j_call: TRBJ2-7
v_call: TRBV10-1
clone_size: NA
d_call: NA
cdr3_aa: CASSESGTRPGEQYF
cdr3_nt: TGCGCCAGCAGTGAGTCGGGGACCAGACCCGGGGAGCAGTACTTC

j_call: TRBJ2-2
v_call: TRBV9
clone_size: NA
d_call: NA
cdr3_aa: CASSVYEGAGELFF
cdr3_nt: TGTGCCAGCAGCGTATACGAAGGCGCCGGGGAGCTGTTTTTT

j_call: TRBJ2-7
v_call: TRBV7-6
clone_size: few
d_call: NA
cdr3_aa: CASSPGAGFHEQYF
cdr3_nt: TGTGCCAGCAGCCCTGGGGCGGGGTTCCACGAGCAGTACTTC

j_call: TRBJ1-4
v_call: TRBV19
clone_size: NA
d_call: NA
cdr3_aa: CASRKGASEKLFF
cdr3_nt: TGTGCCAGTAGGAAAGGGGCAAGTGAAAAACTGTTTTTT

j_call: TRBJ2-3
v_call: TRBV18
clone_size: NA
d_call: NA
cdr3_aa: CASSLSYSTDTQYF
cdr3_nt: TGTGCCAGCTCACTTTCTTACAGCACAGATACGCAGTATTTT

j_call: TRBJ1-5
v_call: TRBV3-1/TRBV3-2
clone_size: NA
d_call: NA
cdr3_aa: CASSQGSGLIGNQPQHF
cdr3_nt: TGTGCCAGCAGCCAAGGGTCAGGCCTTATAGGGAATCAGCCCCAGCATTTT

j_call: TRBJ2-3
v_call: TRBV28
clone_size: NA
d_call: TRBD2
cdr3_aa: CASKGASGSVGDTQYF
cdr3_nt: TGTGCCAGCAAAGGGGCTAGCGGGAGTGTAGGTGATACGCAGTATTTT

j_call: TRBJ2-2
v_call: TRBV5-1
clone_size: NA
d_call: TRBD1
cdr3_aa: CASRAGDRNTGELFF
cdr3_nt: TGCGCCAGCAGGGCTGGGGACAGGAACACCGGGGAGCTGTTTTTT

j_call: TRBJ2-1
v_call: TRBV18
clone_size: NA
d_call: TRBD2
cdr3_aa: CASSLTSGKYNEQFF
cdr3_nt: TGTGCCAGCTCCCTGACTAGCGGGAAATACAATGAGCAGTTCTTC

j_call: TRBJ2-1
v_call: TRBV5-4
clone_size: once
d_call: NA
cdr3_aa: CASTITGPYNEQFF
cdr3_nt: TGTGCCAGCACCATCACGGGACCCTACAATGAGCAGTTCTTC

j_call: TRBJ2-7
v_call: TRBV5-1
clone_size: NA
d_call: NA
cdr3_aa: CASSLVGSSYEQYF
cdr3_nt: TGCGCCAGCAGCTTGGTAGGAAGCTCCTACGAGCAGTACTTC

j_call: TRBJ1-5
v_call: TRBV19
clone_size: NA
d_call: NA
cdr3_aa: CASTEGPRPGQPQHF
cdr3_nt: TGTGCCAGTACTGAGGGGCCCCGTCCCGGACAGCCCCAGCATTTT

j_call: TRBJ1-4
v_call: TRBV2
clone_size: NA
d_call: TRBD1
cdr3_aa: CASREGDRGRGKLFF
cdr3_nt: TGTGCCAGCAGGGAGGGGGACAGGGGGCGCGGAAAACTGTTTTTT

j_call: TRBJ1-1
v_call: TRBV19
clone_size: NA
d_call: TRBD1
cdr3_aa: CASRGQTSNTEAFF
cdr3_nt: TGTGCCAGTAGGGGACAGACCTCGAACACTGAAGCTTTCTTT

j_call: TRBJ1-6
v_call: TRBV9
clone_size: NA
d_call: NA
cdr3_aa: CASTPYPLGSPLHF
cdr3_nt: TGTGCCAGCACGCCGTACCCCCTCGGTTCACCCCTCCACTTT

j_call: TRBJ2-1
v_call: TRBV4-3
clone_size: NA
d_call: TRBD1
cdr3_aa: CASSQGQGAGNEQFF
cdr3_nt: TGCGCCAGCAGCCAAGGACAGGGGGCCGGCAATGAGCAGTTCTTC

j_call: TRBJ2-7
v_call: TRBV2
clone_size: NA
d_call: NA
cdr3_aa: CASYGSDKYEQYF
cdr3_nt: TGTGCCTCGTACGGGTCAGACAAGTACGAGCAGTACTTC